Following are 32 T cell receptor beta chains from one sample sequenced in a study of Graves' ophthalmopathy and Graves' hyperthyroidism. Researchers took RNA transcripts and amplified TCR beta CDR3 regions from them. Following a first-round RT-PCR that used HTBI primers, a second-round multiplex PCR was carried out. TCRdb reprocessed the multiplex PCR reads via MiXCR and lists one record per CDR3 protein. The sample has around 670,000 distinct CDR3 sequences; 40% are singletons. Sequenced input: peripheral blood. The origin of the receptors is an adult man with Graves' ophthalmopathy.

In its sample, this clonotype was seen many times. The V and J genes are TRBV2 and TRBJ2-7; 7 bases are shared with TRBD1. The germline V gene has CDR1 SNHLY and CDR2 FYNNEI. The V segment lost 6 bases and the J segment 3 bases; nucleotides outside the gene matches: 2. This CDR3 spans 12 amino acids. The CDR3 nucleotides are TGTGCCAGCAGGGCAGGGGGCTACGAGCAGTACTTC. Translated: CASRAGGYEQYF.

In this sample, this clonotype turned up many times. This rearrangement joins TRBV2 to TRBJ1-5, with D maybe TRBD1 (5 bases). The CDR3 contains 14 residues. Trimming removed 4 bases from V and 7 bases from J, with 14 bases in between. Germline assignment: CDR1 SNHLY and CDR2 FYNNEI. The CDR3 loop is CASSGSQGGQPQHF. The CDR3, as DNA: TGTGCCAGCAGTGGGTCGCAGGGCGGGCAGCCCCAGCATTTT.

J is TRBJ1-2 and V is TRBV12-3 or TRBV12-4; 9 bases are shared with TRBD1. J lost 8 bases, V lost 2 bases, and 6 bases had no gene match. The CDR3 is 14 residues long. The CDR3, as DNA: TGTGCCAGCAGTTTAAAAGGGACAGGGCAAGGCTACACCTTC. Protein: CASSLKGTGQGYTF.

This clonotype came up many times. This rearrangement joins TRBV12-3 or TRBV12-4 to TRBJ2-5; D is tentatively TRBD1 or TRBD2 (5 bases each). Trimming removed 6 bases at V and 2 bases at J, with 13 bases between. The CDR3 extends over 14 amino acids. The CDR3 is CASSAGTVQETQYF. The CDR3 DNA reads as TGTGCCAGCAGCGCCGGGACGGTTCAAGAGACCCAGTACTTC.

This chain connects TRBV20-1 to TRBJ1-2; D is perhaps TRBD1 (6 bases). The V and J ends lost 0 bases and 6 bases respectively, with 11 bases between them. The CDR3 is 13 residues long. Looked up from germline, CDR1 is DFQATT and CDR2 is SNEGSKA (reference sequence). The CDR3 protein is CSARDDKGDGYTF. The CDR3 bases are TGCAGTGCTAGAGATGACAAGGGGGATGGCTACACCTTC.

The rearrangement joins TRBV25-1 to TRBJ2-7; D may be TRBD2 (5 bases). Per the germline V gene, CDR1 is MGHDK and CDR2 is SYGVNS. The length of the CDR3 is 15 residues. V gave up 6 bases and J gave up 0 bases, with 15 bases separating them. Here the CDR3 reads CASSQPGSSSYEQYF. DNA of the CDR3: TGTGCCAGCAGCCAGCCGGGGTCGAGCTCCTACGAGCAGTACTTC.

This chain connects TRBV2 to TRBJ2-5; D possibly corresponds to TRBD1 (6 bases). The V gene lost 8 bases and the J gene lost 5 bases, with 15 bases spanning the gap. Looked up from germline, CDR1 is SNHLY and CDR2 is FYNNEI. CDR3 length: 13 residues. In DNA form, the CDR3 reads TGTGCCAGCGGATCGACAGGAATGGAGACCCAGTACTTC. The encoded protein is CASGSTGMETQYF.

The chain uses TRBV25-1 and TRBJ1-3; no clear D. V was pared by 5 bases and J by 0 bases, with 8 bases between. CDR3 length: 14 amino acids. Per germline, CDR1 MGHDK and CDR2 SYGVNS. CDR3 DNA: TGTGCCAGCAGTTTCCCGAGCTCTGGAAACACCATATATTTT. The encoded protein is CASSFPSSGNTIYF.

The chain joins TRBV7-2 to TRBJ2-5; 10 positions match TRBD2. The J call is doubtful: the DNA matches TRBJ2-1 better. This CDR3 is 15 amino acids long. Germline V lookup: CDR1 SGHTA, CDR2 FQGNSA. The chain's CDR3 is CASSLAAGGYNEQFF. In DNA, the CDR3 is TGTGCCAGCAGCTTAGCAGCGGGGGGGTACAATGAGCAGTTCTTC.

The gene calls are TRBV10-3 and TRBJ2-3, with 12 bases fitting TRBD2. Trimming cost V 0 bases and J 3 bases; bases outside gene matches: 1. This CDR3 has 16 residues. Germline V gives CDR1 ENHRY, CDR2 SYGVKD. In nucleotides, the CDR3 is TGTGCCATCAGTGAGTCAGGACTAGCGGGAACAGATACGCAGTATTTT. It encodes CAISESGLAGTDTQYF.

As to this clonotype: The junction and the germline gene differ at one end; a read error may be behind it. The V call is TRBV24-1, the J call TRBJ1-5; the D is unclear. Germline CDR1 reads KGHDR; CDR2 reads SFDVKD. The CDR3 spans 14 residues. In nucleotides, the CDR3 is TGTGCCAGCAGTTACTCGACACTTGGACAGCCCCAGCATTTT. Encoded protein: CASSYSTLGQPQHF.

This clonotype was observed a handful of times. This chain uses TRBV7-9 with TRBJ1-5, with 7 bases matching TRBD1. CDR3 size: 16 residues. Unmatched junction bases numbered 11, after V lost 4 bases and J lost 5 bases. Per the germline V gene, CDR1 is SEHNR and CDR2 is FQNEAQ (reference sequence). This CDR3 is CASSSHTGAKDQPQHF. CDR3 DNA: TGTGCCAGCAGCTCTCACACAGGGGCAAAGGATCAGCCCCAGCATTTT.

A few counts support this clonotype. J is TRBJ1-1 and V is TRBV6-5; D remains ambiguous. Trimming removed 4 bases from V and 1 base from J, with 16 bases in between. Germline loops: CDR1 MNHEY, CDR2 SVGAGI. The CDR3 runs 16 residues. The CDR3 region has the DNA TGTGCCAGCAGTTCTATTTTCGGTCGTGCGAACACTGAAGCTTTCTTT. Amino acid sequence: CASSSIFGRANTEAFF.

CDR3 loop: CATSRDRQGDDTQYF. CDR3 in DNA: TGTGCCACCAGCAGAGATCGGCAGGGTGATGATACGCAGTATTTT. The chain combines TRBV15 with TRBJ2-3; the D gene is possibly TRBD1 (5 bases). The CDR3 contains 15 residues. Germline V CDR1 and CDR2: LNHNV, YYDKDF (reference sequence). V lost 0 bases, J lost 6 bases, and 13 bases lay in between.

This clonotype was seen more than once but under ten times. The V gene is TRBV2, the J gene TRBJ1-1; weak D call: TRBD1 (5 bases). Trimming left V 1 base short and J 5 bases short, with 14 bases between. The V gene's germline CDR1 is SNHLY and CDR2 FYNNEI. The CDR3 covers 15 residues. The CDR3, as DNA: TGTGCCAGCAGTGAAGGCGGGGCGGGTAATACTGAAGCTTTCTTT. This translates into CASSEGGAGNTEAFF.

The chain has TRBV25-1 and TRBJ2-7; 10 bases align to TRBD1. CDR3 length: 14 amino acids. The V gene end was trimmed by 8 bases and the J gene end by 3 bases; junction bases not matched to a gene: 7. The germline gives CDR1 MGHDK, CDR2 SYGVNS. DNA of the CDR3: TGTGCCAGCGGTCCGGGACAGGGGATCTACGAGCAGTACTTC. It encodes CASGPGQGIYEQYF.

This clonotype turned up a few times. A far bigger clonotype differs at one base, so this is likely a read error. This sequence joins TRBV7-9 and TRBJ2-5; D unclear. Germline V gives CDR1 SEHNR, CDR2 FQNEAQ (reference sequence). Trimming left V 3 bases short and J 6 bases short, with 5 bases between. This CDR3 has 11 amino acids. CDR3 nucleotides: TGTGCCAGCAGCTTGGAAAAGACCCAGTACTTC. Its translation is CASSLEKTQYF.

This clonotype was observed many times. CDR3 residues: CASSSDRSSYEQYF. CDR3 coding DNA: TGTGCCAGCAGCTCCGACAGGTCCTCCTACGAGCAGTACTTC. The chain uses TRBV7-9 and TRBJ2-7; tentatively, D is TRBD1 (6 bases). Trimming removed 4 bases at V and 0 bases at J, with 10 bases between. The CDR3 consists of 14 residues. The germline gives CDR1 SEHNR, CDR2 FQNEAQ (reference sequence). The full variable domain, rest sourced from reference TRBV7-9 and TRBJ2-7, is DTGVSQNPRHKITKRGQNVTFRCDPISEHNRLYWYRQTLGQGPEFLTYFQNEAQLEKSRLLSDRFSAERPKGSFSTLEIQRTEQGDSAMYLCASSSDRSSYEQYFGPGTRLTVT.

This clonotype was picked up many times. This rearrangement joins TRBV29-1 to TRBJ2-2, with D maybe TRBD2 (6 bases). This CDR3 comprises 14 residues. V shed 6 bases and J shed 3 bases, with 14 bases lying between them. Germline CDR1 reads SQVTM; CDR2 reads ANQGSEA. DNA of the CDR3: TGCAGCGTGGAGACTAGGGCGGACACCGGGGAGCTGTTTTTT. It translates to CSVETRADTGELFF.

This clonotype was recorded a few times. The rearrangement uses TRBV7-9 and TRBJ2-5; D ambiguous. Trimming shortened V by 1 base and J by 4 bases, and 10 bases separated the two germline ends. Germline V gene data show CDR1 as SEHNR and CDR2 as FQNEAQ (reference sequence). The CDR3 sequence is 14 residues long. CDR3 in amino acids: CASSLVGPGETQYF. CDR3 in DNA: TGTGCCAGCAGCTTAGTTGGGCCGGGAGAGACCCAGTACTTC.

The chain couples TRBV9 to TRBJ2-7; the match to TRBD2 covers 9 bases. Germline V gives CDR1 SGDLS, CDR2 YYNGEE. The V segment lost 4 bases and the J segment 3 bases; nucleotides outside the gene matches: 5. The CDR3 extends over 14 amino acids. The CDR3 region is CASSRLAANYEQYF. CDR3 bases: TGTGCCAGCAGCCGACTAGCGGCGAACTACGAGCAGTACTTC.

The V call is TRBV25-1, the J call TRBJ2-7; D gene uncertain. The CDR3 is made up of 14 amino acids. Germline V lookup: CDR1 MGHDK, CDR2 SYGVNS. Trimming shortened V by 4 bases and J by 0 bases, and 10 bases separated the two germline ends. The CDR3 DNA reads TGTGCCAGCAGTGGGTATAGTTACTCCTACGAGCAGTACTTC. Translated: CASSGYSYSYEQYF.

This clonotype appeared a single time. Written as DNA, the CDR3 is TGTGCCAGCAGCCCACTGGGACAGTTTAATGAAAAACTGTTTTTT. It yields the protein CASSPLGQFNEKLFF. The chain joins TRBV7-8 to TRBJ1-4, with 7 bases identical to TRBD1. The length of the CDR3 is 15 residues. Losses at the gene ends were 5 bases for V and 4 bases for J; bases not matched to a gene: 7. Germline V CDR1 and CDR2: SGHVS, FQNEAQ.

The chain combines TRBV9 with TRBJ1-5; D call uncertain. V lost 2 bases to trimming and J lost 0 bases, with 6 bases between them. Per germline, CDR1 SGDLS and CDR2 YYNGEE. The CDR3 length is 14 residues. CDR3 bases: TGTGCCAGCAGCGTGGGGATTAGCAATCAGCCCCAGCATTTT. Its protein is CASSVGISNQPQHF. Full variable domain (remainder filled in from reference TRBV9 and TRBJ1-5): DSGVTQTPKHLITATGQRVTLRCSPRSGDLSVYWYQQSLDQGLQFLIQYYNGEERAKGNILERFSAQQFPDLHSELNLSSLELGDSALYFCASSVGISNQPQHFGDGTRLSIL.

The gene calls are TRBV7-8 and TRBJ1-2, with 7 nucleotides matching TRBD1. Unmatched junction bases numbered 6, after V lost 5 bases and J lost 3 bases. The CDR3 runs to 14 residues. Germline assignment: CDR1 SGHVS and CDR2 FQNEAQ. CDR3 in amino acids: CASSPKGTDYGYTF. DNA of the CDR3: TGTGCCAGCAGCCCGAAGGGGACAGACTATGGCTACACCTTC.

The V gene is TRBV25-1, the J gene TRBJ2-2; 10 bases line up with TRBD1. The germline V gene encodes CDR1 MGHDK and CDR2 SYGVNS. V lost 10 bases and J lost 5; bases outside the gene matches: 7. The CDR3 consists of 14 residues. The chain's CDR3 is CAIGTGARTGELFF. The CDR3 DNA reads TGTGCCATCGGGACAGGGGCGAGGACCGGGGAGCTGTTTTTT.

At least ten counts were recorded for this clonotype. The rearrangement joins TRBV10-3 to TRBJ1-1; no clear D gene. Germline V gene data show CDR1 as ENHRY and CDR2 as SYGVKD. The V end lost 3 bases, the J end lost 2 bases, and 7 bases lay between the germline ends. This CDR3 contains 13 residues. The DNA of the CDR3 is TGTGCCATCAGTGATAAACAAAACACTGAAGCTTTCTTT. This encodes CAISDKQNTEAFF.

The chain couples TRBV7-2 to TRBJ2-6, with 11 bases identical to TRBD1. The V gene's germline CDR1 is SGHTA and CDR2 FQGNSA. The V gene end was trimmed by 8 bases and the J gene end by 1 base; junction bases not matched to a gene: 7. CDR3 length: 17 amino acids. The CDR3 region is CASGLGQGASGANVLTF. DNA of the CDR3: TGTGCCAGCGGCCTAGGACAGGGGGCTTCTGGGGCCAACGTCCTGACTTTC. Full variable domain (remainder filled in from reference TRBV7-2 and TRBJ2-6): GAGVSQSPSNKVTEKGKDVELRCDPISGHTALYWYRQSLGQGLEFLIYFQGNSAPDKSGLPSDRFSAERTGGSVSTLTIQRTQQEDSAVYLCASGLGQGASGANVLTFGAGSRLTVL.

This clonotype has at least ten counts. The chain employs TRBV7-2 and TRBJ2-7; 7 positions match TRBD2. Trimming at V came to 3 bases and at J to 3 bases, leaving 5 bases not matched to a gene. From germline, CDR1 is SGHTA and CDR2 FQGNSA. The CDR3 is made up of 14 amino acids. CDR3 sequence (DNA): TGTGCCAGCAGCTTGGGCCTAGCGGACTACGAGCAGTACTTC. Amino acid sequence: CASSLGLADYEQYF.

In this sample, this clonotype turned up once. A much larger clone is a single base away; this may be a read error. The chain is built from TRBV7-9 and TRBJ2-7; D is undetermined. The germline V gene has CDR1 SEHNR and CDR2 FQNEAQ (reference sequence). The CDR3 is made up of 12 amino acids. The DNA for the CDR3 is TGTGCCAGCAGCTTAATGGGGTTTGAGGTGAACTTC. Its translation: CASSLMGFEVNF.

V is TRBV14 and J is TRBJ1-2; 9 bases match TRBD1. The length of the CDR3 is 17 residues. CDR1 is SGHDN and CDR2 is FVKESK in the germline V gene. The trim removed 3 bases at V and 3 bases at J, leaving 11 bases unmatched. The chain's CDR3 is CASSQTGTGNFDYGYTF. In DNA, the CDR3 is TGTGCCAGCAGCCAGACCGGGACAGGGAATTTTGACTATGGCTACACCTTC.

The chain employs TRBV10-3 and TRBJ1-5; possible D gene TRBD1, 5 bases. CDR3 size: 13 residues. Germline assignment: CDR1 ENHRY and CDR2 SYGVKD. Trimming shortened V by 10 bases and J by 1 base, and 11 bases separated the two germline ends. Here the CDR3 reads CASGGRSNQPQHF. CDR3 coding DNA: TGTGCCAGCGGGGGACGGAGCAATCAGCCCCAGCATTTT.